The 25 T cell receptor beta chains below come from one sample, sequenced in a study of blood T cell repertoires in COVID-19. Profiled with immunoSEQ multiplex PCR; TCRdb holds only in-frame clones, not every one. Among approximately 150,000 clones, around 80% were seen once, and the ten largest hold less than 2%. Sequencing was done on a sample of peripheral blood. The receptors derive from a woman aged 55-75 years with acute or convalescent COVID-19.

This chain uses TRBV6-6 with TRBJ1-1, with 10 nucleotides matching TRBD1. The CDR3 contains 17 residues. Per germline, CDR1 MNHNY and CDR2 SVGAGI (reference sequence). The V segment lost 5 bases and the J segment 1 base; nucleotides outside the gene matches: 10. In nucleotides, the CDR3 is TGTGCCAGCAGTCATAGACAGGGGGCTTTAGGGAACACTGAAGCTTTCTTT. Its protein is CASSHRQGALGNTEAFF.

Worth noting for this clone: This sample also contains other DNA sequences that code for the same CDR3. The gene calls are TRBV19 and TRBJ2-3; D is undetermined. Trimming cost V 6 bases and J 0 bases, with 4 bases left between them. This CDR3 comprises 12 residues. The germline CDR1 and CDR2 sequences are LNHDA and SQIVND (reference sequence). CDR3 sequence: CASRQSTDTQYF. In nucleotides, the CDR3 is TGTGCCAGTAGACAGAGCACAGATACGCAGTATTTT.

This chain connects TRBV28 to TRBJ2-1, with a weak D call TRBD2 (5 bases). This CDR3 comprises 11 residues. The V gene's germline CDR1 is MDHEN and CDR2 SYDVKM. The ends were cut back, 6 bases at V and 15 bases at J, with 15 bases in the middle. The CDR3 DNA reads as TGTGCCAGCAGGCAACTAGTAGTTTGGTTCTTC. This translates into CASRQLVVWFF.

V is TRBV7-2 and J is TRBJ1-5, with D tentatively TRBD1 (5 bases). This CDR3 comprises 18 residues. Between the trimmed V and J ends, which lost 0 bases and 4 bases, there was a span of 19 bases. CDR1 SGHTA and CDR2 FQGNSA come from the germline V gene. CDR3 sequence (DNA): TGTGCCAGCAGCTTAGCGCTCGGTGGCCTTGGGGCAAATCAGCCCCAGCATTTT. It codes for CASSLALGGLGANQPQHF.

This clone was seen repeatedly, ten times or more. This chain joins TRBV28 and TRBJ1-2; D gene unclear. The CDR3 length is 13 residues. CDR1 is MDHEN, CDR2 SYDVKM, per germline. V dropped 1 base and J dropped 3 bases, with 6 bases sitting between them. This CDR3 reads CASSLLPDYGYTF. CDR3 sequence (DNA): TGTGCCAGCAGTTTATTGCCAGACTATGGCTACACCTTC.

This chain uses TRBV2 with TRBJ2-1; TRBD2 agrees at 14 bases. CDR1 is SNHLY and CDR2 is FYNNEI in the germline V gene. V shed 4 bases, J shed 7 bases, and the junction held 9 bases outside the gene matches. The CDR3 is 17 amino acids. The CDR3 loop reads CASSGLAGGPFRNEQFF. CDR3 DNA: TGTGCCAGCAGTGGACTAGCGGGAGGGCCATTCCGTAATGAGCAGTTCTTC.

The J gene is TRBJ2-2, the V gene TRBV4-2; D gene uncertain. Trimming took 1 base from V and 6 from J, leaving 12 bases between them. This CDR3 is built from 15 residues. The germline V gene has CDR1 LGHNA and CDR2 YNFKEQ. The CDR3 region has the DNA TGTGCCAGCAGCCAAGCAGACTTCTCCGCCGGGGAGCTGTTTTTT. Protein: CASSQADFSAGELFF.

The V and J genes are TRBV13 and TRBJ2-5, with D uncertain. Germline V lookup: CDR1 PRHDT, CDR2 FYEKMQ (reference sequence). This CDR3 spans 13 amino acids. With 1 base removed from V and 2 bases from J, the gap between germline ends came to 5 bases. This chain's CDR3 is CASSLARQETQYF. The CDR3 nucleotides are TGTGCCAGCAGCTTAGCCAGACAAGAGACCCAGTACTTC.

V gene TRBV18 combines with J gene TRBJ1-1; D might be TRBD1 (6 bases). The CDR3 runs to 15 residues. V shed 0 bases and J shed 1 base, with 9 bases lying between them. Germline assignment: CDR1 KGHSH and CDR2 LQKENI. The chain's CDR3 is CASSPPNRANTEAFF. In DNA, the CDR3 is TGTGCCAGCTCACCACCCAACAGGGCGAACACTGAAGCTTTCTTT.

The chain recombines TRBV29-1 with TRBJ2-3; 12 bases agree with TRBD2. Germline CDR1 SQVTM, CDR2 ANQGSEA. J was trimmed by 1 base and V by 6 bases; bases with no gene match: 5. The CDR3 extends over 15 amino acids. The CDR3 protein is CSVAGLAGRTDTQYF. The CDR3 DNA reads TGCAGCGTCGCCGGACTAGCGGGACGCACAGATACGCAGTATTTT.

The V and J genes are TRBV12-5 and TRBJ1-1, with 11 bases that match TRBD1. Germline V lookup: CDR1 LGHNT, CDR2 FRNRAP. CDR3 size: 12 residues. The V segment lost 3 bases and the J segment 10 bases; nucleotides outside the gene matches: 1. The CDR3 reads CASGFGTGGAFF. Written as DNA, the CDR3 is TGTGCTAGTGGTTTTGGGACAGGGGGAGCTTTCTTT.

This clone was seen a single time. Sequence at one end of the junction differs from germline and may be a read error. The chain links TRBV4-1 to TRBJ2-7, with 7 nucleotides matching TRBD2. CDR1 and CDR2 from the germline V gene are MGHRA and YSYEKL. CDR3 length: 16 residues. CDR3 nucleotide sequence: TGCGCCAGCAGCCAAGATTGGGGGAGGGATTGGAGCGAGCGGTACTTC. Translating gives CASSQDWGRDWSERYF.

J is TRBJ1-1 and V is TRBV28; 8 nucleotides line up with TRBD1. V was clipped by 6 bases and J by 4 bases; unmatched bases: 10. There are 15 residues in the CDR3. Germline V gene data show CDR1 as MDHEN and CDR2 as SYDVKM. The DNA of the CDR3 is TGTGCCAGCAGACGTTCAGGGGGCGCGGGCACTGAAGCTTTCTTT. Translation: CASRRSGGAGTEAFF. The whole variable domain, remainder taken from reference TRBV28 and TRBJ1-1, is DVKVTQSSRYLVKRTGEKVFLECVQDMDHENMFWYRQDPGLGLRLIYFSYDVKMKEKGDIPEGYSVSREKKERFSLILESASTNQTSMYLCASRRSGGAGTEAFFGQGTRLTVV.

The gene calls are TRBV11-2 and TRBJ1-4; 11 bases align to TRBD1. The V and J ends lost 3 bases and 8 bases, in that order; junction bases with no gene match: 2. The germline gives CDR1 SGHAT, CDR2 FQNNGV. This CDR3 has 14 residues. The CDR3 DNA reads TGTGCCAGCAGCTTGGGACAGGGGGGGGAAAAACTGTTTTTT. It encodes CASSLGQGGEKLFF.

The chain links TRBV28 to TRBJ2-1, with D possibly being TRBD2 (6 bases). Germline V gene data show CDR1 as MDHEN and CDR2 as SYDVKM. The CDR3 has 15 amino acids. V lost 5 bases and J lost 4, with 15 bases in between. CDR3 nucleotides: TGTGCCAGCAGTAAAAGGAGGGAAATTTACAATGAGCAGTTCTTC. Amino acids: CASSKRREIYNEQFF.

The chain uses TRBV27 and TRBJ1-2; TRBD1 matches at 8 bases. V was pared by 5 bases and J by 4 bases, with 6 bases of the junction left unmatched. This CDR3 has 14 residues. CDR1 is MNHEY and CDR2 is SMNVEV in the germline V gene (reference sequence). The CDR3 here is CASSPNRGGYGYTF. In DNA form, the CDR3 reads TGTGCCAGCAGTCCGAACAGGGGGGGCTATGGCTACACCTTC.

This clone showed up just a few times. The chain links TRBV10-1 to TRBJ2-1; D possibly corresponds to TRBD1 (7 bases). Germline loops: CDR1 WNHNN, CDR2 SYGVQD (reference sequence). The CDR3 length is 15 residues. Trimming left V 2 bases short and J 9 bases short, with 17 bases between. CDR3 residues: CASSERGTAGGEQFF. As DNA, the CDR3 is TGCGCCAGCAGTGAGAGGGGGACAGCCGGGGGTGAGCAGTTCTTC.

The chain links TRBV19 to TRBJ1-5; the D is unclear. V was shortened by 8 bases and J by 9 bases, with 11 bases between the two germline ends. The length of the CDR3 is 11 residues. Per the germline V gene, CDR1 is LNHDA and CDR2 is SQIVND (reference sequence). The CDR3 sequence is CASWGSGPQHF. The DNA for the CDR3 is TGTGCCAGTTGGGGTAGCGGGCCCCAGCATTTT. The complete variable domain, with remaining parts taken from reference TRBV19 and TRBJ1-5, reads DGGITQSPKYLFRKEGQNVTLSCEQNLNHDAMYWYRQDPGQGLRLIYYSQIVNDFQKGDIAEGYSVSREKKESFPLTVTSAQKNPTAFYLCASWGSGPQHFGDGTRLSIL.

This chain uses TRBV5-1 with TRBJ2-7; D perhaps matches TRBD2 (6 bases). The CDR3 loop spans 14 amino acids. Germline V gene data show CDR1 as SGHRS and CDR2 as YFSETQ. V dropped 1 base and J dropped 5 bases, with 13 bases sitting between them. CDR3: CASSLRASVDEQYF. CDR3 DNA sequence: TGCGCCAGCAGCTTGAGGGCTAGCGTCGACGAGCAGTACTTC.

V is TRBV27 and J is TRBJ2-3, with 9 nucleotides matching TRBD2. CDR1 is MNHEY and CDR2 is SMNVEV in the germline V gene (reference sequence). There are 14 residues in the CDR3. V lost 2 bases to trimming and J lost 6 bases; unmatched junction nucleotides: 3. This chain's CDR3 is CASSLAGGPDTQYF. The CDR3 region has the DNA TGTGCCAGCAGTTTAGCGGGAGGGCCCGATACGCAGTATTTT.

The genes are TRBV4-2 and TRBJ2-1; 7 bases map to TRBD2. This CDR3 has 16 amino acids. Germline CDR1 and CDR2: LGHNA and YNFKEQ. The V segment lost 5 bases and the J segment 2 bases; nucleotides outside the gene matches: 9. This CDR3 is CASSGLSSGTYNEQFF. The CDR3 bases are TGTGCCAGCAGCGGACTTTCGAGCGGGACCTACAATGAGCAGTTCTTC.

V and J are TRBV3-1 (or the pseudogene TRBV3-2) and TRBJ2-7; no clear D. The CDR3 spans 11 residues. The V gene's germline CDR1 is LGHDT and CDR2 YNNKEL (reference sequence). Between the trimmed V and J ends, which lost 1 base and 5 bases, there was a span of 3 bases. The CDR3 DNA is TGTGCCAGCAGCCAAGGGCACGAGCAGTACTTC. Its translation: CASSQGHEQYF.

The chain carries TRBV28 and TRBJ2-4; 7 bases align to TRBD2. The V and J ends lost 5 bases and 2 bases, in that order; junction bases with no gene match: 12. CDR1 and CDR2 from the germline V gene are MDHEN and SYDVKM. This CDR3 spans 17 amino acids. CDR3 sequence reads: CASSPLGGSRSKNIQYF. The CDR3 region has the DNA TGTGCCAGCAGTCCTTTAGGCGGGAGTCGATCCAAAAACATTCAGTACTTC.

In DNA form, the CDR3 reads TGTGCCAGCAGTCCTCTGAGAAGCCATGCCTACGAGCAGTACTTC. It codes for CASSPLRSHAYEQYF. This chain uses TRBV6-5 with TRBJ2-7; D gene ambiguous. Deletions cut 5 bases from V and 2 bases from J, with 16 bases between. Germline V CDR1 and CDR2: MNHEY, SVGAGI. The CDR3 has 15 amino acids.

The rearrangement joins TRBV12-3 or TRBV12-4 to TRBJ1-2; D gene unclear. The CDR3 contains 11 residues. V gave up 10 bases and J gave up 8 bases, with 14 bases separating them. The CDR3, as DNA: TGTGCCACCCAACTGAACGGGGGCTACACCTTC. It translates to CATQLNGGYTF.